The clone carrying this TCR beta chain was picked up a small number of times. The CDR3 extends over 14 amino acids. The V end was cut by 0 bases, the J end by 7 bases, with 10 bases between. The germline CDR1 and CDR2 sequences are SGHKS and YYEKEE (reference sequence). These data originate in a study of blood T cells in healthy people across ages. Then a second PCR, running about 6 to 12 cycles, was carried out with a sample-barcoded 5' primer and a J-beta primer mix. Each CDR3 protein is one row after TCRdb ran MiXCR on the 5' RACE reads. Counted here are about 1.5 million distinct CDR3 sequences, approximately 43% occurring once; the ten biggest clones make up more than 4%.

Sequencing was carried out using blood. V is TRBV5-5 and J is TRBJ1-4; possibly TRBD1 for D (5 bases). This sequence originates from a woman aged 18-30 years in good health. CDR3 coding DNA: TGTGCCAGCAGCTTGGGGGGCGAGGTTGAAAAACTGTTTTTT. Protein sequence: CASSLGGEVEKLFF.